Below, 9 T cell receptor beta chains from the same sample are listed, as sequenced in a study of metastatic and nonmetastatic thyroid tumors. No treatment of any kind had been given to any patient before thyroid surgery. With MiXCR, TCRdb reprocessed the PCR reads. The sample contains approximately 38,000 clones, approximately 16% of which appear only once. The material sequenced was blood. The receptors come from a female donor with papillary thyroid cancer or a benign thyroid nodule (not recorded which). Some clones in this sample may be carry-over from other donors' samples.

To note about this clone: No conserved phenylalanine or tryptophan is present at the end of the CDR3, so a read error is the likely explanation. This chain links TRBV25-1 with TRBJ1-1; D remains ambiguous. V lost 6 bases and J lost 5, with 10 bases in between. Germline V CDR1 and CDR2: MGHDK, SYGVNS. The CDR3 covers 12 residues. CDR3 residues: CASRKGGTEAFL. The CDR3 DNA sequence: TGTGCCAGCAGAAAGGGCGGTACTGAAGCTTTCTTA.

In its sample, this clone was seen many times. A much bigger clone sits one base away, suggesting this may be a read error. The sample contains more than one DNA sequence encoding this CDR3. The genes are TRBV28 and TRBJ1-1; D might be TRBD1 (5 bases). V was clipped by 6 bases and J by 4 bases, with 9 bases between them. The CDR3 has 12 amino acids. Germline CDR1 and CDR2: MDHEN and SYDVKM. CDR3 in DNA: TGTGCCAGCAGCCCGGGGGGCACTGAAGCTTTCTTT. This codes for CASSPGGTEAFF.

At least ten counts were recorded for this clone. The J gene is TRBJ1-2, the V gene TRBV2; a possible D gene is TRBD1 (5 bases). V dropped 7 bases and J dropped 3 bases, with 15 bases sitting between them. Germline V gene data show CDR1 as SNHLY and CDR2 as FYNNEI. This CDR3 comprises 14 residues. CDR3 bases: TGTGCCAGCATTCTCCGGGGGTTGGACTATGGCTACACCTTC. Amino acid sequence: CASILRGLDYGYTF.

In its sample, this clone is medium-sized. The rearrangement uses TRBV19 and TRBJ1-1; D is perhaps TRBD1 (5 bases). Germline V gene sequence: CDR1 LNHDA, CDR2 SQIVND (reference sequence). The CDR3 runs to 13 residues. V lost 6 bases and J lost 5, with 13 bases in between. The DNA for the CDR3 is TGTGCCAGTAGCCGCGACAGAGGGACTGAAGCTTTCTTT. It specifies CASSRDRGTEAFF.

This clone has a count of ten or more. The rearrangement links TRBV9 to TRBJ2-1, with 8 positions matching TRBD1. The junction had 6 bases not matched to a gene; V was cut back by 4 bases and J by 0 bases. The CDR3 has 16 amino acids. The germline V gene encodes CDR1 SGDLS and CDR2 YYNGEE. In nucleotides, the CDR3 is TGTGCCAGCAGCCCACGACAGGGGAGCTCCTACAATGAGCAGTTCTTC. It codes for CASSPRQGSSYNEQFF. Looking up the rest from reference TRBV9 and TRBJ2-1 gives the full variable domain: DSGVTQTPKHLITATGQRVTLRCSPRSGDLSVYWYQQSLDQGLQFLIQYYNGEERAKGNILERFSAQQFPDLHSELNLSSLELGDSALYFCASSPRQGSSYNEQFFGPGTRLTVL.

The sample holds a few counts of this clone. An end of the junction does not agree with germline; a read error may underlie this. CDR3 in amino acids: CASIYERGGTEAFF. DNA of the CDR3: TGTGCCAGCATTTACGAACGGGGCGGGACTGAAGCTTTCTTT. The chain combines TRBV6-2 or TRBV6-3 with TRBJ1-1, with a possible D match to TRBD1 (5 bases). The germline V gene has CDR1 MNHEY and CDR2 SVGEGT. The CDR3 is 14 amino acids.

This chain links TRBV6-2 or TRBV6-3 with TRBJ1-5, with TRBD1 matching over 12 bases. Germline CDR1 is MNHEY and CDR2 is SVGEGT. The CDR3 runs 17 residues. Trimming removed 4 bases from V and 5 bases from J; junction bases left unmatched: 9. CDR3 residues: CASSLSRDRGRDQPQHF. CDR3 nucleotide sequence: TGTGCCAGCAGTTTGAGCCGGGACAGGGGGCGAGATCAGCCCCAGCATTTT.

Many counts were recorded for this clone. This chain connects TRBV14 to TRBJ2-1; no definite D call. V was trimmed by 2 bases and J by 0 bases, leaving 8 bases between them. Germline lookup yields CDR1 SGHDN and CDR2 FVKESK. CDR3 size: 15 residues. CDR3 bases: TGTGCCAGCAGCCAAAGAATGAGCTCCTACAATGAGCAGTTCTTC. It specifies CASSQRMSSYNEQFF.

This clone was seen many times. The gene calls are TRBV29-1 and TRBJ2-5; TRBD2 matches at 9 bases. Germline CDR1 SQVTM, CDR2 ANQGSEA. Trimming removed 2 bases from V and 3 bases from J; junction bases left unmatched: 1. The CDR3 covers 13 residues. The CDR3 sequence is CSVEPSGKETQYF. DNA for the CDR3: TGCAGCGTTGAACCTAGCGGGAAAGAGACCCAGTACTTC.